The 22 T cell receptor beta chains below were found in one sample sequenced in a study of blood T cells in healthy people across ages. It was with a sample-barcoded 5' primer and a J-beta primer mix that a second PCR of about 7 to 12 cycles was run. TCRdb independently ran MiXCR on the 5' RACE reads; one entry per CDR3 protein. The sample has about 840,000 distinct CDR3 sequences; around 29% are singletons. A further study also used this sample, focusing on T cells of mothers and their children.

Sequencing used blood. The source is a middle-aged woman in good health.

The rearrangement links TRBV12-3 or TRBV12-4 to TRBJ1-2; 11 nucleotides agree with TRBD1. Losses at the gene ends were 7 bases for V and 1 base for J; bases not matched to a gene: 11. The CDR3 has 17 amino acids. The CDR3 coding sequence is TGTGCCAGCACAAAAAGGAGGACAGGGGGCTTTAACTATGGCTACACCTTC. This translates into CASTKRRTGGFNYGYTF.

This clonotype showed up just a few times. CDR3 bases: TGTGCCAGCAGCTTAGGCCTAGCCCGTTCCTACGAGCAGTACTTC. The encoded protein is CASSLGLARSYEQYF. The V and J genes are TRBV7-8 and TRBJ2-7; TRBD2 is a possible D gene (5 bases). V was clipped by 1 base and J by 1 base, with 11 bases between them. The CDR3 totals 15 residues. The germline gives CDR1 SGHVS, CDR2 FQNEAQ. The entire variable domain, with the rest obtained from reference TRBV7-8 and TRBJ2-7, is as follows: GAGVSQSPRYKVAKRGQDVALRCDPISGHVSLFWYQQALGQGPEFLTYFQNEAQLDKSGLPSDRFFAERPEGSVSTLKIQRTQQEDSAVYLCASSLGLARSYEQYFGPGTRLTVT.

This clonotype was observed a handful of times. The chain couples TRBV20-1 to TRBJ1-5; TRBD1 matches at 7 bases. The V gene end was trimmed by 5 bases and the J gene end by 2 bases; junction bases not matched to a gene: 9. The CDR3 extends over 15 amino acids. Looked up from germline, CDR1 is DFQATT and CDR2 is SNEGSKA (reference sequence). The CDR3 protein is CSAFGQVTGNQPQHF. The CDR3, as DNA: TGCAGTGCTTTCGGACAGGTCACCGGCAATCAGCCCCAGCATTTT.

In regard to this clonotype: One base away lies a much larger clone, so this may be a sequencing read error. The chain carries TRBV7-2 and TRBJ2-6, with TRBD1 as a possible D gene (5 bases). In germline, CDR1 is SGHTA, CDR2 FQGNSA. CDR3 length: 17 amino acids. The CDR3: CASAQRGTSSGANVRTF. In DNA form, the CDR3 reads TGTGCCAGCGCTCAGCGCGGTACATCCTCTGGGGCCAACGTCCGGACTTTC. Full variable domain (missing parts from reference TRBV7-2 and TRBJ2-6): GAGVSQSPSNKVTEKGKDVELRCDPISGHTALYWYRQSLGQGLEFLIYFQGNSAPDKSGLPSDRFSAERTGGSVSTLTIQRTQQEDSAVYLCASAQRGTSSGANVRTFGAGSRLTVL.

The chain has TRBV4-1 and TRBJ1-5; TRBD1 agrees at 8 bases. CDR1 and CDR2 from the germline V gene are MGHRA and YSYEKL. V gave up 4 bases and J gave up 4 bases; unmatched junction bases: 6. The CDR3 runs to 15 residues. CDR3 residues: CASSPYRTGNQPQHF. CDR3 nucleotide sequence: TGCGCCAGCAGCCCATACCGGACAGGGAATCAGCCCCAGCATTTT.

A few counts support this clonotype. Relative to the germline gene, one junction end is altered; a read error may explain this. V is TRBV7-6 and J is TRBJ2-7, with TRBD2 identical over 8 bases. The CDR3 length is 13 residues. Germline V gives CDR1 SGHVS, CDR2 FNYEAQ. CDR3: CASSSGLVVERYF. The DNA of the CDR3 is TGTGCCAGCAGCTCGGGACTAGTAGTCGAGCGGTACTTC.

This clonotype was seen ten or more times. V and J are TRBV28 and TRBJ2-1; 13 bases are shared with TRBD2. V dropped 4 bases and J dropped 9; count of bases not matched to a gene: 9. Germline CDR1 reads MDHEN; CDR2 reads SYDVKM. The CDR3 extends over 16 amino acids. The CDR3 reads CASSSPRTSGGGEQFF. In DNA, the CDR3 is TGTGCCAGCAGTTCCCCGAGGACTAGCGGGGGAGGTGAGCAGTTCTTC.

J is TRBJ1-2 and V is TRBV10-3; D call uncertain. The germline gives CDR1 ENHRY, CDR2 SYGVKD. V dropped 5 bases and J dropped 2 bases, with 6 bases sitting between them. The CDR3 length is 12 residues. The CDR3 here is CAISQDNYGYTF. CDR3 sequence (DNA): TGTGCCATCAGTCAGGACAACTATGGCTACACCTTC.

Comment on this clonotype: A much larger clone lies a single base off, so this may be a read error. The J gene is TRBJ2-5, the V gene TRBV18; D may correspond to TRBD1 or TRBD2 (5 bases each). The V gene lost 1 base and the J gene lost 13 bases, with 13 bases spanning the gap. CDR1 is KGHSH and CDR2 is LQKENI in the germline V gene. The CDR3 has 12 amino acids. CDR3 in DNA: TGTGCCAGCTCACCACTGCTTGAGGGGACGTACTTC. Its protein product is CASSPLLEGTYF. Filled out from reference TRBV18 and TRBJ2-5, the complete variable domain reads NAGVMQNPRHLVRRRGQEARLRCSPMKGHSHVYWYRQLPEEGLKFMVYLQKENIIDESGMPKERFSAEFPKEGPSILRIQQVVRGDSAAYFCASSPLLEGTYFGPGTRLLVL.

This clonotype has just one count. This sequence joins TRBV11-2 and TRBJ2-1; D is undetermined. V was cut by 5 bases and J by 1 base, with 12 bases left in between. This CDR3 has 15 residues. The germline V gene has CDR1 SGHAT and CDR2 FQNNGV. The DNA of the CDR3 is TGTGCCAGCAGCGCATCGTCTTCGTCCTACAATGAGCAGTTCTTC. Protein sequence: CASSASSSSYNEQFF.

On this clonotype: Possible read error: a much larger clone is one base away. The genes are TRBV12-5 and TRBJ2-6; possibly TRBD1 for D (5 bases). Germline lookup yields CDR1 LGHNT and CDR2 FRNRAP. The CDR3 runs to 14 residues. This CDR3 is CASCLHSGANVRTF. The CDR3 nucleotides read TGTGCTAGTTGTTTGCACTCTGGGGCCAACGTCCGGACTTTC.

This clonotype is categorized as medium-sized (0.01 to 0.1%). The CDR3 DNA sequence: TGTGCCAGCAGTTTAGTACAGGGTAGGGATGAGCAGTTCTTC. It codes for CASSLVQGRDEQFF. This rearrangement joins TRBV12-3 or TRBV12-4 to TRBJ2-1; D is possibly TRBD1 (6 bases). V was clipped by 1 base and J by 8 bases, with 12 bases between them. The CDR3 consists of 14 residues.

This chain uses TRBV5-1 with TRBJ2-4; D is possibly TRBD2 (6 bases). The V gene lost 1 base and the J gene lost 5 bases, with 10 bases spanning the gap. CDR3 length equals 14 residues. CDR1 and CDR2 (germline): SGHRS, YFSETQ. CDR3 sequence: CASSLPGVENIQYF. In DNA form, the CDR3 reads TGCGCCAGCAGCTTGCCGGGGGTGGAAAACATTCAGTACTTC.

The V call is TRBV7-8, the J call TRBJ1-2; 8 bases map to TRBD1. CDR3 length: 13 amino acids. V was pared by 7 bases and J by 2 bases, with 3 bases of the junction left unmatched. Germline CDR1 SGHVS, CDR2 FQNEAQ. CDR3 DNA: TGTGCCAGCAAGCGGACAGGGAACTATGGCTACACCTTC. This encodes CASKRTGNYGYTF.

At least ten counts were recorded for this clonotype. The genes are TRBV12-3 or TRBV12-4 and TRBJ2-7; no definite D call. Trimming stripped 3 bases from V and 0 bases from J, with 6 bases between. The CDR3 consists of 13 residues. The CDR3 nucleotides are TGTGCCAGCAGTTTTTTGGGCTCCTACGAGCAGTACTTC. Translating it yields CASSFLGSYEQYF.

This clonotype was seen repeatedly, ten times or more. The V and J genes are TRBV7-8 and TRBJ2-5, with 9 bases aligning to TRBD2. The J segment lost 2 bases and the V segment lost 5 bases, leaving 12 bases of the junction unmatched. CDR3 length equals 17 residues. CDR1 SGHVS and CDR2 FQNEAQ come from the germline V gene. The CDR3 loop is CASSPRGGGGAQETQYF. CDR3 DNA: TGTGCCAGCAGCCCACGTGGGGGCGGGGGGGCGCAAGAGACCCAGTACTTC.

Only a few counts were recorded for this clonotype. V gene TRBV6-4 combines with J gene TRBJ1-5, with 7 nucleotides matching TRBD1. The germline CDR1 and CDR2 sequences are MRHNA and SNTAGT. The trim removed 6 bases at V and 1 base at J, leaving 6 bases unmatched. This CDR3 has 15 residues. The CDR3 loop reads CASRETGFSNQPQHF. The DNA for the CDR3 is TGTGCCAGCAGGGAGACAGGGTTCAGCAATCAGCCCCAGCATTTT.

The J gene is TRBJ2-5, the V gene TRBV24-1; D is possibly TRBD1 or TRBD2 (6 bases each). The CDR3 extends over 16 amino acids. Germline assignment: CDR1 KGHDR and CDR2 SFDVKD. Trimming pared 1 base from V and 3 bases from J, leaving 14 bases between. CDR3 sequence reads: CATSDFFGGGEETQYF. The CDR3 bases are TGTGCCACCAGTGATTTTTTTGGGGGCGGGGAAGAGACCCAGTACTTC.

Points on this clonotype: A much larger clone differs by one base, so this may be a read error. V and J are TRBV7-9 and TRBJ2-7, with D perhaps TRBD1 or TRBD2 (5 bases each). Per the germline V gene, CDR1 is SEHNR and CDR2 is FQNEAQ (reference sequence). The CDR3 consists of 14 residues. The CDR3 DNA sequence: TGTGCCAGCAGCCTCCGGGCAGGGACCTACGGGCAGTACTTC. Its protein product is CASSLRAGTYGQYF.

This clonotype was seen a few times. The DNA for the CDR3 is TGTGCCAGCACCACGGGGGGAGCTGAAGCTTTCTTT. This encodes CASTTGGAEAFF. V gene TRBV6-2 or TRBV6-3 combines with J gene TRBJ1-1; maybe TRBD1 (5 bases). Per the germline V gene, CDR1 is MNHEY and CDR2 is SVGEGT. V was clipped by 7 bases and J by 6 bases, with 12 bases between them. The length of the CDR3 is 12 residues.

This clonotype appeared many times. At one boundary the junction diverges from the germline segment, which might be a read error. The chain couples TRBV7-2 to TRBJ2-1, with D possibly matching TRBD1 (7 bases). Germline CDR1 reads SGHTA; CDR2 reads FQGNSA. The length of the CDR3 is 14 residues. The DNA for the CDR3 is TGCGCCAGCACCTCAGGGGGAGGTTACAATGAGCAGTTCTTC. It translates to CASTSGGGYNEQFF.

In the case of this clonotype: With a much larger clone just one base away, this may be a read error. The chain recombines TRBV28 with TRBJ1-6, with 8 bases fitting TRBD1. Germline V gene data show CDR1 as MDHEN and CDR2 as SYDVKM. The CDR3 sequence is 15 residues long. CDR3 in DNA: TGTGCCGGCAGTCCCGGGACAGGCTATAATTCACCCCTCCACTTT. Its protein is CAGSPGTGYNSPLHF.